Shown below are 10 T cell receptor beta chains from a single sample sequenced in a study of T-cell memory formation after mild COVID-19. Each CDR3 protein is one row after TCRdb ran MiXCR on the 5' RACE reads. The sample has hundreds of thousands of distinct CDR3 sequences; roughly 20% are singletons. Material: PBMCs or a T cell subset sorted from them (not recorded which). Source of these receptors: an adult woman who had mild COVID-19 (a few samples of this study predate the infection). Cell type and time point are not known.

The chain joins TRBV20-1 to TRBJ1-6; TRBD1 is a possible D gene (6 bases). Trimming took off 2 bases at V and 9 bases at J, with 11 bases between the two ends. Germline V gene lookup returns CDR1 DFQATT and CDR2 SNEGSKA (reference sequence). This CDR3 contains 13 residues. The CDR3 protein is CSARTGKSSPLHF. The CDR3, as DNA: TGCAGTGCTAGAACAGGGAAAAGTTCACCCCTCCACTTT.

The chain joins TRBV6-5 to TRBJ2-7, with D maybe TRBD2 (6 bases). The germline gives CDR1 MNHEY, CDR2 SVGAGI. The length of the CDR3 is 14 residues. Trimming pared 7 bases from V and 6 bases from J, leaving 19 bases between. The CDR3 loop reads CASTPPGAHPEQYF. For the CDR3, the DNA is TGTGCCAGCACCCCCCCGGGAGCCCATCCCGAGCAGTACTTC.

The V and J genes are TRBV7-6 and TRBJ2-2; 10 positions match TRBD2. The CDR3 length is 19 residues. Germline loops: CDR1 SGHVS, CDR2 FNYEAQ. Losses at the gene ends were 3 bases for V and 2 bases for J; bases not matched to a gene: 12. Here the CDR3 reads CASSFGSGRAEENTGELFF. CDR3 coding DNA: TGTGCCAGCAGCTTTGGGAGCGGGAGGGCCGAGGAAAACACCGGGGAGCTGTTTTTT.

This clonotype was seen more than once but under ten times. The gene calls are TRBV5-1 and TRBJ2-3; D uncertain. V lost 0 bases, J lost 2 bases, and 7 bases lay in between. Germline CDR1 is SGHRS and CDR2 is YFSETQ. The CDR3 is 14 amino acids. CDR3: CASSLAQNTDTQYF. CDR3 nucleotide sequence: TGCGCCAGCAGCTTGGCCCAGAACACAGATACGCAGTATTTT.

The chain is built from TRBV7-9 and TRBJ2-1; D may match TRBD1 or TRBD2 (5 bases each). CDR3 length equals 15 residues. V lost 5 bases and J lost 10, with 21 bases in between. Germline lookup yields CDR1 SEHNR and CDR2 FQNEAQ (reference sequence). CDR3 sequence reads: CASSEPGRSTIEQFF. The CDR3 region has the DNA TGTGCCAGCAGCGAGCCGGGACGGAGTACAATCGAGCAGTTCTTC. Full variable domain (missing parts from reference TRBV7-9 and TRBJ2-1): DTGVSQNPRHKITKRGQNVTFRCDPISEHNRLYWYRQTLGQGPEFLTYFQNEAQLEKSRLLSDRFSAERPKGSFSTLEIQRTEQGDSAMYLCASSEPGRSTIEQFFGPGTRLTVL.

The chain recombines TRBV7-9 with TRBJ2-3; 8 positions agree with TRBD2. This CDR3 is 15 amino acids long. The ends lost 2 bases at V and 3 bases at J; junction bases unmatched: 4. Germline values: CDR1 SEHNR, CDR2 FQNEAQ (reference sequence). The CDR3 reads CASSLKAGETDTQYF. The CDR3 coding sequence is TGTGCCAGCAGCTTAAAAGCGGGGGAGACAGATACGCAGTATTTT.

In its sample, this clonotype was seen a few times. The chain combines TRBV7-3 with TRBJ2-5, with TRBD2 matching over 8 bases. The CDR3 is made up of 13 amino acids. The germline CDR1 and CDR2 sequences are SGHTA and FQGTGA. J was trimmed by 8 bases and V by 2 bases; bases with no gene match: 4. The CDR3 is CASSLDLAGTQYF. CDR3 DNA: TGTGCCAGCAGCTTAGACCTAGCGGGTACCCAGTACTTC.

The rearrangement uses TRBV6-2 or TRBV6-3 and TRBJ2-7; D perhaps matches TRBD1 (6 bases). CDR1 is MNHEY and CDR2 is SVGEGT in the germline V gene. The V gene lost 0 bases and the J gene lost 3 bases, with 15 bases spanning the gap. The CDR3 sequence is 16 residues long. CDR3 coding DNA: TGTGCCAGCAGTTACTCGAGATCTGGACAGAACTACGAGCAGTACTTC. Translation: CASSYSRSGQNYEQYF.

In this sample, this clonotype turned up a few times. V is TRBV7-9 and J is TRBJ2-1; D is uncertain. This CDR3 is built from 13 residues. Trimming took 2 bases from V and 7 from J, leaving 9 bases between them. The germline V gene encodes CDR1 SEHNR and CDR2 FQNEAQ (reference sequence). In DNA, the CDR3 is TGTGCCAGCAGCTTACCCATCGGGAATGAGCAGTTCTTC. Protein product: CASSLPIGNEQFF.

This clonotype was counted between two and nine times. The chain combines TRBV5-4 with TRBJ2-3; 8 bases fit TRBD2. This CDR3 region has 14 residues. V lost 9 bases, J lost 5 bases, and 11 bases stayed unmatched. Germline values: CDR1 SGHNT, CDR2 YYREEE (reference sequence). CDR3 sequence (DNA): TGTGCCACTCCGGGACACCGGGGGGGAGATACGCAGTATTTT. This encodes CATPGHRGGDTQYF.